The 20 T cell receptor beta chains below all came from one sample that was sequenced in a study of blood T cell repertoires in COVID-19. Produced via immunoSEQ multiplex PCR; TCRdb's table is partial and in-frame only. The sample lists 110,000 to 150,000 clones, about 86% occurring once. Sequencing was done on a sample of peripheral blood. These receptors all come from a human donor in a cohort sampled during active COVID-19.

The chain carries TRBV7-2 and TRBJ2-3, with D perhaps TRBD2 (6 bases). This CDR3 contains 16 residues. Between the trimmed V and J ends, which lost 5 bases and 0 bases, there was a span of 15 bases. CDR1 and CDR2 from the germline V gene are SGHTA and FQGNSA. CDR3 in amino acids: CASSSQAGPSTDTQYF. Here the CDR3 DNA reads TGTGCCAGCAGCAGTCAAGCGGGCCCGAGCACAGATACGCAGTATTTT.

V gene TRBV4-1 combines with J gene TRBJ2-3; D uncertain. Trimming left V 0 bases short and J 4 bases short, with 11 bases between. Per the germline V gene, CDR1 is MGHRA and CDR2 is YSYEKL. The CDR3 runs to 15 residues. Written as DNA, the CDR3 is TGCGCCAGCAGCCAAGAAATTGGTGGCTCAGATACGCAGTATTTT. This sequence encodes CASSQEIGGSDTQYF.

This clone was observed once. The chain uses TRBV19 and TRBJ1-2; the match to TRBD1 covers 10 bases. This CDR3 has 15 amino acids. Germline V lookup: CDR1 LNHDA, CDR2 SQIVND (reference sequence). Trimming took 4 bases from V and 3 from J; bases not matched to a gene: 5. This CDR3 is CASSNPGQGDYGYTF. The CDR3 DNA is TGTGCCAGTAGTAACCCCGGACAGGGGGACTATGGCTACACCTTC.

The chain joins TRBV7-6 to TRBJ1-3, with D uncertain. Trimming removed 1 base from V and 4 bases from J, with 8 bases in between. The CDR3 has 14 amino acids. Germline CDR1 and CDR2: SGHVS and FNYEAQ. CDR3 in amino acids: CASSLEAGGNTIYF. The CDR3 coding sequence is TGTGCCAGCAGCTTAGAAGCAGGCGGAAACACCATATATTTT. The variable domain in full, with the rest retrieved from reference TRBV7-6 and TRBJ1-3, is GAGVSQSPRYKVTKRGQDVALRCDPISGHVSLYWYRQALGQGPEFLTYFNYEAQQDKSGLPNDRFSAERPEGSISTLTIQRTEQRDSAMYRCASSLEAGGNTIYFGEGSWLTVV.

This clone was seen only once. The V gene is TRBV4-1, the J gene TRBJ2-5; possible D gene TRBD2, 6 bases. CDR1 and CDR2 from the germline V gene are MGHRA and YSYEKL. V was clipped by 0 bases and J by 1 base, with 12 bases between them. The CDR3 loop spans 16 amino acids. The CDR3 protein is CASSQEEWRGQETQYF. As DNA, the CDR3 is TGCGCCAGCAGCCAAGAGGAATGGCGGGGCCAAGAGACCCAGTACTTC.

The V and J genes are TRBV19 and TRBJ1-1, with a weak D call TRBD1 (5 bases). This CDR3 is built from 11 residues. V was clipped by 6 bases and J by 5 bases, with 7 bases between them. Germline CDR1 and CDR2: LNHDA and SQIVND (reference sequence). The CDR3 DNA reads TGTGCCAGTAGCGGGGGGACTGAAGCTTTCTTT. This gives the protein CASSGGTEAFF.

V usage is TRBV24-1 and J usage is TRBJ1-4, with no clear D. Trimming pared 6 bases from V and 3 bases from J, leaving 10 bases between. Looked up from germline, CDR1 is KGHDR and CDR2 is SFDVKD. The CDR3 consists of 14 residues. In nucleotides, the CDR3 is TGTGCCACCAGTATCCGAGTTTCTAATGAAAAACTGTTTTTT. Protein product: CATSIRVSNEKLFF.

The CDR3 DNA reads as TGTGCCAGCAGCTACGACAGGGGATGGGATGAAAAACTGTTTTTT. It encodes CASSYDRGWDEKLFF. The chain is built from TRBV11-2 and TRBJ1-4, with 8 bases that match TRBD1. From germline, CDR1 is SGHAT and CDR2 FQNNGV. The V segment lost 4 bases and the J segment 6 bases; nucleotides outside the gene matches: 7. CDR3 length: 15 amino acids.

The V and J genes are TRBV7-9 and TRBJ2-2; 7 nucleotides align to TRBD1. This CDR3 is 15 amino acids long. CDR1 is SEHNR and CDR2 is FQNEAQ in the germline V gene (reference sequence). Trimming cost V 5 bases and J 5 bases; bases outside gene matches: 8. CDR3 in DNA: TGTGCCAGCAGCCCTAGTAAGGGGGCTACCGGGGAGCTGTTTTTT. It yields the protein CASSPSKGATGELFF.

The J gene is TRBJ2-2, the V gene TRBV14; a possible D gene is TRBD1 (5 bases). Germline V gene sequence: CDR1 SGHDN, CDR2 FVKESK. V shed 10 bases and J shed 5 bases, with 11 bases lying between them. There are 12 residues in the CDR3. CDR3 bases: TGTGCCACTACGACAGCAACCGGGGAGCTGTTTTTT. It is translated as CATTTATGELFF.

The V call is TRBV5-4, the J call TRBJ2-2; 9 bases map to TRBD2. V lost 4 bases to trimming and J lost 1 base; unmatched junction nucleotides: 8. There are 17 residues in the CDR3. CDR1 SGHNT and CDR2 YYREEE come from the germline V gene (reference sequence). The CDR3 reads CASSGGSGGGNTGELFF. DNA of the CDR3: TGTGCCAGCAGCGGAGGTAGCGGGGGCGGGAACACCGGGGAGCTGTTTTTT.

The chain couples TRBV18 to TRBJ1-2; the match to TRBD1 covers 7 bases. The CDR3 is made up of 15 amino acids. Germline loops: CDR1 KGHSH, CDR2 LQKENI. V was pared by 2 bases and J by 7 bases, with 10 bases of the junction left unmatched. In nucleotides, the CDR3 is TGTGCCAGCTCACCAACCGGGACAGACATACTTGGCTACACCTTC. It encodes CASSPTGTDILGYTF. The full variable domain, with the rest looked up from reference TRBV18 and TRBJ1-2, is NAGVMQNPRHLVRRRGQEARLRCSPMKGHSHVYWYRQLPEEGLKFMVYLQKENIIDESGMPKERFSAEFPKEGPSILRIQQVVRGDSAAYFCASSPTGTDILGYTFGSGTRLTVV.

This clone was counted a few times. The chain recombines TRBV3-1 (or the pseudogene TRBV3-2) with TRBJ2-2; TRBD1 aligns across 7 bases. Germline-derived CDR1 and CDR2 are LGHDT and YNNKEL (reference sequence). J gave up 2 bases and V 4 bases, and 7 bases lay outside the gene matches. The CDR3 runs 16 residues. CDR3 DNA: TGTGCCAGCAGCCCAGGGGACAGCCTTAACACCGGGGAGCTGTTTTTT. Protein sequence: CASSPGDSLNTGELFF.

The chain couples TRBV2 to TRBJ2-3; no firm D call. The germline V gene encodes CDR1 SNHLY and CDR2 FYNNEI. CDR3 length: 11 residues. V lost 3 bases, J lost 11 bases, and 9 bases lay in between. This chain's CDR3 is CASSDSNRQYF. The CDR3 DNA reads as TGTGCCAGCAGTGACAGTAACCGGCAGTATTTT.

The V gene is TRBV9, the J gene TRBJ1-1; tentative D call: TRBD1 (6 bases). CDR1 is SGDLS, CDR2 YYNGEE, per germline. The CDR3 totals 15 residues. Between the trimmed V and J ends, which lost 0 bases and 1 base, there was a span of 10 bases. CDR3 sequence (DNA): TGTGCCAGCAGCGTAGTGGGACAAGAGAACACTGAAGCTTTCTTT. Translating gives CASSVVGQENTEAFF.

The chain uses TRBV7-9 and TRBJ2-7; the match to TRBD2 covers 7 bases. This CDR3 is built from 15 residues. Germline CDR1 SEHNR, CDR2 FQNEAQ (reference sequence). J lost 5 bases, V lost 0 bases, and 7 bases had no gene match. CDR3 nucleotides: TGTGCCAGCAGCTTAGCTAACTTGGGAGGGAACGAGCAGTACTTC. This sequence encodes CASSLANLGGNEQYF.

The J gene is TRBJ2-1, the V gene TRBV18; 10 bases match TRBD2. With 6 bases clipped from V and 7 bases from J, the junction kept 18 bases outside the gene matches. Germline CDR1 is KGHSH and CDR2 is LQKENI. This CDR3 comprises 18 residues. The CDR3 sequence: CASSSQVASGGLRNEQFF. In DNA form, the CDR3 reads TGTGCCAGCTCGAGTCAGGTGGCTAGCGGGGGATTGAGGAATGAGCAGTTCTTC.

The table lists this clone with a few counts. The gene calls are TRBV7-9 and TRBJ2-1; tentatively, D is TRBD2 (6 bases). Germline CDR1 reads SEHNR; CDR2 reads FQNEAQ (reference sequence). V gave up 5 bases and J gave up 3 bases, with 17 bases separating them. The CDR3 is made up of 16 amino acids. The CDR3, as DNA: TGTGCCAGCAGCCTCGGAGGGGCGGGGAACTACAATGAGCAGTTCTTC. Protein product: CASSLGGAGNYNEQFF.

The chain links TRBV9 to TRBJ2-7, with D possibly TRBD1 on 6 matching bases. The CDR3 is 16 amino acids. Per germline, CDR1 SGDLS and CDR2 YYNGEE. The V gene lost 0 bases and the J gene lost 0 bases, with 13 bases spanning the gap. This chain's CDR3 is CASSVGGDTSSYEQYF. The CDR3 nucleotides read TGTGCCAGCAGCGTAGGTGGGGACACGAGCTCCTACGAGCAGTACTTC.

This clone was observed once. The chain combines TRBV5-5 with TRBJ2-1, with 8 bases matching TRBD1. The CDR3 extends over 15 amino acids. V lost 0 bases to trimming and J lost 8 bases; unmatched junction nucleotides: 7. Germline loops: CDR1 SGHKS, CDR2 YYEKEE (reference sequence). The CDR3 region has the DNA TGTGCCAGCAGCTTGGCCGGGACAGGTATCGATGAGCAGTTCTTC. It specifies CASSLAGTGIDEQFF.